The 20 T cell receptor beta chains listed next were all sequenced from one sample in a study of blood T cells in healthy people across ages. The use of a sample-barcoded 5' primer and a J-beta primer mix characterized a second PCR of roughly 6 to 11 cycles. TCRdb ran MiXCR on the 5' RACE reads and lists one entry per CDR3 protein. Among 1.8 million or so distinct CDR3 sequences listed, around 42% were seen once. The material sequenced was blood. The receptors stem from a human donor in good health.

The chain couples TRBV5-1 to TRBJ2-1; a possible D gene is TRBD1 (5 bases). In germline, CDR1 is SGHRS, CDR2 YFSETQ. Trimming cost V 4 bases and J 9 bases, with 14 bases left between them. The CDR3 covers 13 residues. The CDR3 DNA follows: TGCGCCAGCAGCCCAAGCCCCAGGGTTGAGCAGTTCTTC. Translated, it gives CASSPSPRVEQFF.

This clonotype was counted between two and nine times. The V gene is TRBV24-1, the J gene TRBJ2-3; maybe TRBD1 (5 bases). The CDR3 spans 16 residues. V lost 1 base to trimming and J lost 3 bases, with 13 bases between them. Per germline, CDR1 KGHDR and CDR2 SFDVKD. The DNA of the CDR3 is TGTGCCACCAGTGATTTAGCGACAGACCCGACAGATACGCAGTATTTT. Encoded protein: CATSDLATDPTDTQYF.

The rearrangement links TRBV5-6 to TRBJ2-3, with a possible D match to TRBD1 (6 bases). Germline CDR1 and CDR2: SGHDT and YYEEEE. Trimming left V 3 bases short and J 7 bases short, with 15 bases between. This CDR3 region has 14 residues. CDR3 coding DNA: TGTGCCAGCAGCTATATACAGGGACCTTATACGCAGTATTTT. Its protein product is CASSYIQGPYTQYF.

The rearrangement links TRBV4-1 to TRBJ2-5; tentatively, D is TRBD2 (6 bases). Germline V CDR1 and CDR2: MGHRA, YSYEKL. The CDR3 runs to 17 residues. The V end lost 0 bases, the J end lost 5 bases, and 19 bases lay between the germline ends. The DNA for the CDR3 is TGCGCCAGCAGCCAAGATTTGGCAACACCAGGGAGGGAGACCCAGTACTTC. The encoded protein is CASSQDLATPGRETQYF.

The chain couples TRBV6-5 to TRBJ1-1; 7 nucleotides line up with TRBD1. This CDR3 has 15 amino acids. Unmatched junction bases numbered 7, after V lost 6 bases and J lost 0 bases. The germline V gene encodes CDR1 MNHEY and CDR2 SVGAGI. In DNA, the CDR3 is TGTGCCAGCAGCCGATTAGGACAGGTGAACACTGAAGCTTTCTTT. Its translation is CASSRLGQVNTEAFF.

This chain's CDR3 is CASSRDRGLDEQFF. CDR3 nucleotides: TGTGCCAGCAGCCGGGACAGGGGTCTCGATGAGCAGTTCTTC. The rearrangement uses TRBV4-2 and TRBJ2-1, with 10 bases that match TRBD1. Unmatched junction bases numbered 5, after V lost 4 bases and J lost 8 bases. Germline V lookup: CDR1 LGHNA, CDR2 YNFKEQ. The CDR3 is 14 residues long.

This clonotype occurred a few times. The rearrangement uses TRBV28 and TRBJ2-3; D ambiguous. In germline, CDR1 is MDHEN, CDR2 SYDVKM. The CDR3 covers 13 residues. V was trimmed by 3 bases and J by 4 bases, leaving 8 bases between them. CDR3 loop: CASSFGRPDTQYF. The DNA of the CDR3 is TGTGCCAGCAGTTTCGGACGGCCAGATACGCAGTATTTT. Combining the CDR3 with reference TRBV28 and TRBJ2-3 gives the whole variable domain DVKVTQSSRYLVKRTGEKVFLECVQDMDHENMFWYRQDPGLGLRLIYFSYDVKMKEKGDIPEGYSVSREKKERFSLILESASTNQTSMYLCASSFGRPDTQYFGPGTRLTVL.

The chain links TRBV2 to TRBJ2-1; 7 positions match TRBD1. This CDR3 contains 19 residues. V was clipped by 6 bases and J by 4 bases; unmatched bases: 21. The germline gives CDR1 SNHLY, CDR2 FYNNEI. CDR3 in DNA: TGTGCCAGCAGGAGGGTAATAGGGGGCGAAGGTGGTATATACAATGAGCAGTTCTTC. Its protein product is CASRRVIGGEGGIYNEQFF. Complete variable domain (other parts from reference TRBV2 and TRBJ2-1): EPEVTQTPSHQVTQMGQEVILRCVPISNHLYFYWYRQILGQKVEFLVSFYNNEISEKSEIFDDQFSVERPDGSNFTLKIRSTKLEDSAMYFCASRRVIGGEGGIYNEQFFGPGTRLTVL.

The chain uses TRBV7-2 and TRBJ2-1; TRBD1 matches at 8 bases. Germline CDR1 and CDR2: SGHTA and FQGNSA. J gave up 5 bases and V 2 bases, and 8 bases lay outside the gene matches. This CDR3 is 16 amino acids long. The CDR3 protein is CASSLSGAGGHNEQFF. CDR3 nucleotides: TGTGCCAGCAGCTTATCAGGGGCAGGGGGCCACAATGAGCAGTTCTTC.

V gene TRBV10-3 combines with J gene TRBJ1-5; D remains unclear. Between the trimmed V and J ends, which lost 5 bases and 5 bases, there was a span of 16 bases. Germline CDR1 ENHRY, CDR2 SYGVKD. There are 15 residues in the CDR3. Written as DNA, the CDR3 is TGTGCCATCAGTACCTCTGGGGATCGGTATCAGCCCCAGCATTTT. Amino acid sequence: CAISTSGDRYQPQHF.

The J gene is TRBJ2-7, the V gene TRBV7-8, with 7 bases lining up with TRBD2. This CDR3 region has 12 residues. The V gene's germline CDR1 is SGHVS and CDR2 FQNEAQ. The CDR3 DNA sequence: TGTGTCTCGCGGGGGAACTCCTACGAGCAGTACTTC. Translating gives CVSRGNSYEQYF.

This clonotype was counted only a few times. The chain joins TRBV6-1 to TRBJ1-6; D is possibly TRBD1 (5 bases). This CDR3 contains 19 residues. Germline CDR1 reads MNHNS; CDR2 reads SASEGT. V was clipped by 5 bases and J by 0 bases, with 20 bases between them. The CDR3 is CASSPGDGFLSSYNSPLHF. CDR3 DNA: TGTGCCAGCAGTCCGGGGGACGGGTTTCTGAGCTCCTATAATTCACCCCTCCACTTT.

This clonotype showed up just once. The chain uses TRBV20-1 and TRBJ2-3, with 10 bases matching TRBD2. V trimming: 6 bases; J trimming: 4 bases; junction bases outside the gene matches: 7. The CDR3 covers 14 residues. Germline CDR1 DFQATT, CDR2 SNEGSKA (reference sequence). The CDR3 region is CSAVSAGGSDTQYF. The CDR3 DNA reads as TGCAGTGCCGTATCAGCGGGGGGGTCAGATACGCAGTATTTT.

This clonotype was seen only a few times. The rearrangement joins TRBV29-1 to TRBJ2-5, with TRBD2 as a possible D gene (6 bases). The CDR3 runs to 12 residues. The V end was cut by 7 bases, the J end by 5 bases, with 14 bases between. Germline assignment: CDR1 SQVTM and CDR2 ANQGSEA. CDR3 sequence: CSALEGWETQYF. The CDR3 DNA follows: TGCAGCGCCCTGGAGGGGTGGGAGACCCAGTACTTC.

This clonotype was detected ten times or more. The chain recombines TRBV9 with TRBJ2-1; 7 bases agree with TRBD1. The CDR3 loop spans 15 amino acids. V was pared by 4 bases and J by 0 bases, with 4 bases of the junction left unmatched. Germline V gene data show CDR1 as SGDLS and CDR2 as YYNGEE. The CDR3 sequence is CASSLGQLSYNEQFF. The CDR3 nucleotides are TGTGCCAGCAGCCTGGGACAGCTCTCCTACAATGAGCAGTTCTTC.

The table lists this clonotype with a count of one. This sequence joins TRBV20-1 and TRBJ2-7; TRBD2 is a possible D gene (5 bases). Germline CDR1 DFQATT, CDR2 SNEGSKA (reference sequence). CDR3 length: 20 residues. V lost 3 bases and J lost 4, with 34 bases in between. The CDR3 sequence is CSASDSRPFPGYPTLYEQYF. The DNA of the CDR3 is TGCAGTGCTAGTGACTCCCGCCCATTCCCGGGATATCCCACTTTATACGAGCAGTACTTC.

V gene TRBV15 combines with J gene TRBJ2-3; 9 nucleotides match TRBD1. The V gene's germline CDR1 is LNHNV and CDR2 YYDKDF (reference sequence). The length of the CDR3 is 16 residues. V lost 0 bases to trimming and J lost 1 base; unmatched junction nucleotides: 2. The CDR3 DNA is TGTGCCACCAGCAGAGAAAGGGACAGGGGCACAGATACGCAGTATTTT. Protein sequence: CATSRERDRGTDTQYF.

The V and J genes are TRBV11-3 and TRBJ2-3; D is possibly TRBD1 (6 bases). Trimming took off 5 bases at V and 7 bases at J, with 13 bases between the two ends. The length of the CDR3 is 13 residues. Germline V gene lookup returns CDR1 SGHNT and CDR2 YENEEA. The CDR3 DNA reads as TGTGCCAGCAGCCCCTCAGGGACATATACGCAGTATTTT. It encodes CASSPSGTYTQYF.

V gene TRBV6-2 or TRBV6-3 combines with J gene TRBJ1-4; D is uncertain. From germline, CDR1 is MNHEY and CDR2 SVGEGT. The CDR3 extends over 14 amino acids. Trimming stripped 2 bases from V and 8 bases from J, with 12 bases between. The CDR3 here is CASSYGQPWEKLFF. The CDR3 DNA is TGTGCCAGCAGTTACGGCCAACCGTGGGAAAAACTGTTTTTT.

The genes are TRBV7-2 and TRBJ2-3, with D uncertain. Per the germline V gene, CDR1 is SGHTA and CDR2 is FQGNSA. V lost 2 bases and J lost 6, with 9 bases in between. The CDR3 extends over 13 amino acids. The CDR3 here is CASSLISGDTQYF. The DNA for the CDR3 is TGTGCCAGCAGCTTAATTTCTGGGGATACGCAGTATTTT.